One and the same sample provided the 6 T cell receptor beta chains below, sequenced in a study of radiotherapy plus CTLA-4 blockade in lung cancer. Profiled with immunoSEQ multiplex PCR; TCRdb holds only in-frame clones, not every one. The sample holds 57,000 or so clones, approximately 80% seen once. Specimen: peripheral blood, collected from a patient treated with radiotherapy plus ipilimumab. These TCRs come from a human donor with non-small cell lung cancer who had a complete response to radiotherapy plus ipilimumab.

The chain has TRBV2 and TRBJ1-4; D may be TRBD1 (5 bases). This CDR3 has 14 residues. CDR1 and CDR2 from the germline V gene are SNHLY and FYNNEI. Trimming cost V 2 bases and J 7 bases, with 11 bases left between them. The CDR3 sequence is CASSEIRDGEKLFF. The CDR3 DNA sequence: TGTGCCAGCAGTGAAATCCGGGACGGTGAAAAACTGTTTTTT.

The chain employs TRBV7-8 and TRBJ1-1, with D unresolved. CDR3 length: 13 amino acids. Germline lookup yields CDR1 SGHVS and CDR2 FQNEAQ. V was clipped by 5 bases and J by 4 bases, with 11 bases between them. The DNA for the CDR3 is TGTGCCAGCAGCCAACGACCGGTCACTGAAGCTTTCTTT. Its protein is CASSQRPVTEAFF.

The rearrangement uses TRBV28 and TRBJ2-3; D unclear. The CDR3 runs to 15 residues. The germline CDR1 and CDR2 sequences are MDHEN and SYDVKM. Trimming cost V 5 bases and J 0 bases, with 12 bases left between them. CDR3 bases: TGTGCCAGCAGTCCACATCATCGTAGCACAGATACGCAGTATTTT. Its translation: CASSPHHRSTDTQYF.

This chain connects TRBV30 to TRBJ1-1; tentative D call: TRBD1 (5 bases). The ends were cut back, 3 bases at V and 1 base at J, with 18 bases in the middle. The CDR3 has 16 residues. Germline CDR1 is GTSNPN and CDR2 is SVGIG (reference sequence). The DNA for the CDR3 is TGTGCCTGGAGGGTCCCCTTTACAGGCAAGAACACTGAAGCTTTCTTT. Translating it yields CAWRVPFTGKNTEAFF. Based on the CDR3 plus reference TRBV30 and TRBJ1-1, the full variable domain is SQTIHQWPATLVQPVGSPLSLECTVEGTSNPNLYWYRQAAGRGLQLLFYSVGIGQISSEVPQNLSASRPQDRQFILSSKKLLLSDSGFYLCAWRVPFTGKNTEAFFGQGTRLTVV.

The rearrangement uses TRBV5-4 and TRBJ1-6; D gene unclear. Trimming took off 1 base at V and 7 bases at J, with 9 bases between the two ends. Germline V gene data show CDR1 as SGHNT and CDR2 as YYREEE (reference sequence). The CDR3 spans 14 residues. CDR3 in amino acids: CASSLSSGNSPLHF. The CDR3 DNA reads as TGTGCCAGCAGCTTGTCGTCAGGAAATTCACCCCTCCACTTT.

This clone occurred a few times. This chain joins TRBV9 and TRBJ2-1; D could derive from TRBD1 or TRBD2 (5 bases each). The germline V and J ends were trimmed by 0 bases and 7 bases, with 14 bases remaining between them. CDR3 length equals 15 residues. Per the germline V gene, CDR1 is SGDLS and CDR2 is YYNGEE. The CDR3 nucleotides are TGTGCCAGCAGCGTAGGGGGGAGTGGAATTAATGAGCAGTTCTTC. This gives the protein CASSVGGSGINEQFF.